This T cell receptor (beta chain) emerged from a study of blood T cell repertoires in COVID-19 (dated by TCRdb to the early 2020s). Context from the whole study: The collaborator samples originated in the United States, Italy and Spain and spanned the acute and convalescent phases of COVID-19. The prospective study material was composed of cDNA or gDNA derived from T cells, B-cell-depleted T cells, or PBMCs. Subjects who had been exposed to COVID-19, were actively infected with it, or had recovered from it provided the deeply sampled blood TCRbeta repertoires that made up the dataset. A freely available public database, intended as a resource for researchers studying the immune response to SARS-CoV-2, is where the repertoires were released. Samples were obtained from the ongoing ImmuneRACE study (first 160 participants) and from over 1,000 subjects provided by 6 global collaborators. Sample metadata almost always included a de-identified subject ID, COVID-19 status, age in years and sex. Where available, HLA class I and class II types were obtained from metadata supplied by the sample provider rather than from assay-based typing. Findings and caveats that apply to the study as a whole: The quantity of clinical and demographic metadata differed by source and by participant and was supplied without curation.

The immunoSEQ Assay, a bias-controlled multiplex PCR, was used to amplify TCRbeta CDR3 regions from genomic DNA. On the authors' methods: Within the assay, amplification of reference gene primers was used to estimate how many nucleated cells each sample contained. To quantify the absolute abundance of each unique TCRbeta CDR3 rearrangement, sequence reads were collapsed and filtered. For each sample, productive Simpson clonality was calculated by taking the square root of Simpson's diversity index across productive rearrangements. Drawn from immuneACCESS, this table holds only the in-frame rearrangements with V and J called that TCRdb kept. Clones are partly lost; checked studies trace under half to an unresolved V gene and leave the rest unexplained. The V and J calls and clone size come from that table; D and trimming were worked out from the DNA. This sample comprises about 120,000 clones, roughly four fifths of them detected only once. Approximately 7.6% of the sample is in the top ten clones.

This clone was seen more than once but under ten times. The target of this receptor is not known. No base qualities exist here, and no much larger clone lies one base off it. The sample holds other DNA sequences that translate to the same CDR3. Collaborating institutions collected whole blood in K2EDTA tubes following their own protocols. Collaborator samples were shipped for TCRbeta analysis as frozen whole blood, isolated PBMCs, or DNA extracted from either sample type. This TCR was sampled from a man aged 70-80 years with active or convalescent COVID-19. The sample was peripheral blood.

Read as DNA, the sequence is TGTGCCAGCAGAAGGGACAGGGTGGGGCAAGAGACCCAGTACTTC. Its coded protein is CASRRDRVGQETQYF. The chain employs TRBV6-5 and TRBJ2-5, with 9 bases matching TRBD1. V lost 6 bases and J lost 2 bases, and the count of bases not matched to a germline gene is 7. From a lookup of the germline V gene, CDR1 and CDR2 are MNHEY and SVGAGI. The CDR3 sequence holds 15 residues, the cysteine and phenylalanine included. Left in the record is the CDR3 DNA by itself, 45 bases read in frame from the first base.